Sequencing of this T cell receptor beta chain was carried out in a study of cytomegalovirus exposure and HLA in healthy donors. Overall study: The Caucasian-associated ancestry cluster held less than 85% of some 420 genotyped donors. Study-wide points: Using a false discovery rate of 0.05, a later analysis showed that 15,000 to 20,000 TCR beta sequences were associated with HLA alleles. Roughly uniform sequencing depth across donors was assumed, possibly incorrectly.

In the PCR, 60 Vbeta and 13 Jbeta primers were used. Some clones are missing from TCRdb's copy, which holds only in-frame ones; the method was immunoSEQ multiplex PCR. This sample's clone table lists some 71,000 clones. As for this clone: The antigen is unknown.

V lost 11 bases and J lost 4, with 11 bases in between. The CDR3 runs 11 residues. Germline V gene sequence: CDR1 SNHLY, CDR2 FYNNEI. Sequencing used PBMCs. This chain links TRBV2 with TRBJ1-2, with TRBD1 as a possible D gene (6 bases). The receptor was isolated from a woman between 25 and 40 years old in good health and CMV-seronegative. The CDR3 bases are TGTGCCGGTTGGGGGCTCTATGGCTACACCTTC. Amino acid sequence: CAGWGLYGYTF.